These 17 T cell receptor beta chains were all obtained from the same sample, sequenced in a study (dated by TCRdb to between 2015 and 2016). Libraries came from RT-PCR. Sequencing took place on an Illumina MiSeq. The public reads were reanalyzed by TCRdb: fastp trimming at Q25, MiXCR alignment, in-frame beta chains only. Each entry merges the rows of one CDR3 protein and shows their most common DNA and genes. This sample lists about 680,000 distinct CDR3 sequences; 14% were detected once. Roughly 4% of the sample lies in the top ten. The sequenced sample was memory CD4+ T cells from blood. All receptors derive from a female donor in good health, serving as a healthy control.

The V and J genes are TRBV4-3 and TRBJ2-7, with D possibly matching TRBD1 (5 bases). Germline V gene sequence: CDR1 LGHNA, CDR2 YSLEER. Trimming removed 0 bases at V and 2 bases at J, with 11 bases between. The CDR3 sequence is 15 residues long. CDR3 protein: CASSQDTDSAYEQYF. In DNA, the CDR3 is TGCGCCAGCAGCCAAGACACAGACAGCGCCTACGAGCAGTACTTC.

The sample holds a few counts of this clonotype. The chain uses TRBV3-1 and TRBJ2-7, with a weak D call TRBD1 (5 bases). Germline-derived CDR1 and CDR2 are LGHDT and YNNKEL (reference sequence). V dropped 4 bases and J dropped 6 bases, with 19 bases sitting between them. This CDR3 is 15 amino acids long. CDR3 nucleotide sequence: TGTGCCAGCAGCCCCCTAGGGTTTGGGGCGGCCGAGCAGTACTTC. Protein product: CASSPLGFGAAEQYF.

The rearrangement links TRBV24-1 to TRBJ1-1; D is perhaps TRBD1 (6 bases). The CDR3 is 15 residues long. Trimming removed 4 bases at V and 10 bases at J, with 21 bases between. Germline V gene lookup returns CDR1 KGHDR and CDR2 SFDVKD. The CDR3 spells CATSELFGGKEIAFF. Here the CDR3 DNA reads TGTGCCACCAGTGAACTCTTCGGGGGCAAGGAAATAGCTTTCTTT.

This clonotype has more than one count but fewer than ten. The rearrangement uses TRBV5-5 and TRBJ2-3; maybe TRBD2 (6 bases). Germline V CDR1 and CDR2: SGHKS, YYEKEE (reference sequence). The CDR3 totals 16 residues. Trimming stripped 4 bases from V and 0 bases from J, with 15 bases between. The CDR3 sequence is CASSLGGSVSTDTQYF. CDR3 nucleotides: TGTGCCAGCAGCCTGGGGGGTAGCGTTAGCACAGATACGCAGTATTTT.

This clonotype came up a few times. This CDR3 reads CASSLGRVYYEQYF. The CDR3 DNA follows: TGTGCCAGCAGTTTGGGACGGGTATACTACGAGCAGTACTTC. This chain connects TRBV28 to TRBJ2-7, with D perhaps given as TRBD1 or TRBD2 (5 bases each). The germline V gene has CDR1 MDHEN and CDR2 SYDVKM. V was pared by 3 bases and J by 3 bases, with 12 bases between. The CDR3 loop spans 14 amino acids. Drawing the rest from reference TRBV28 and TRBJ2-7, the complete variable domain is DVKVTQSSRYLVKRTGEKVFLECVQDMDHENMFWYRQDPGLGLRLIYFSYDVKMKEKGDIPEGYSVSREKKERFSLILESASTNQTSMYLCASSLGRVYYEQYFGPGTRLTVT.

The table lists this clonotype with a few counts. V and J are TRBV7-2 and TRBJ2-1; D might be TRBD1 (6 bases). V dropped 1 base and J dropped 8 bases, with 12 bases sitting between them. Germline CDR1 is SGHTA and CDR2 is FQGNSA. CDR3 length: 14 residues. The CDR3 reads CASSLGGGFHEQFF. In DNA, the CDR3 is TGTGCCAGCAGCTTAGGAGGGGGTTTCCATGAGCAGTTCTTC.

This clonotype turned up a few times. J is TRBJ2-1 and V is TRBV2; TRBD2 matches at 12 bases. The germline V gene encodes CDR1 SNHLY and CDR2 FYNNEI. The V gene end was trimmed by 6 bases and the J gene end by 5 bases; junction bases not matched to a gene: 14. The CDR3 has 18 residues. The CDR3 sequence is CASRRLAGALGSHNEQFF. The CDR3 DNA reads TGTGCCAGCAGAAGACTAGCGGGAGCCCTTGGATCCCACAATGAGCAGTTCTTC.

This clonotype turned up a few times. This rearrangement joins TRBV6-5 to TRBJ1-3; no firm D call. V was clipped by 6 bases and J by 8 bases, with 5 bases between them. CDR3 size: 10 residues. CDR1 and CDR2 from the germline V gene are MNHEY and SVGAGI. As DNA, the CDR3 is TGTGCCAGCAGGGAGGACACCATATATTTT. Amino acids: CASREDTIYF.

In this sample, this clonotype turned up a few times. The CDR3 DNA sequence: TGTGCCAGCAGTGGGGACTGGGGTACTGAAGCTTTCTTT. Protein sequence: CASSGDWGTEAFF. The J gene is TRBJ1-1, the V gene TRBV25-1; TRBD1 might be the D (5 bases). V was clipped by 4 bases and J by 5 bases, with 11 bases between them. From germline, CDR1 is MGHDK and CDR2 SYGVNS. The CDR3 loop spans 13 amino acids.

This clonotype was recorded many times. The DNA of the CDR3 is TGCGCCAGCAGCGACTTTGAGGAGCTGTTTTTT. Translated, it gives CASSDFEELFF. The genes are TRBV5-1 and TRBJ2-2; D call uncertain. Deletions cut 4 bases from V and 10 bases from J, with 8 bases between. Looked up from germline, CDR1 is SGHRS and CDR2 is YFSETQ. The CDR3 is 11 amino acids.

This clonotype was seen many times. The chain has TRBV6-5 and TRBJ2-2; D remains unclear. CDR3 length: 15 residues. V dropped 2 bases and J dropped 5 bases, with 12 bases sitting between them. Per germline, CDR1 MNHEY and CDR2 SVGAGI. In nucleotides, the CDR3 is TGTGCCAGCAGTTACGGTGGGGTCACGACCGGGGAGCTGTTTTTT. This codes for CASSYGGVTTGELFF.

The gene calls are TRBV5-1 and TRBJ2-3; 10 bases match TRBD2. Trimming took 0 bases from V and 1 from J; bases not matched to a gene: 8. Germline V gives CDR1 SGHRS, CDR2 YFSETQ. There are 18 residues in the CDR3. The CDR3 nucleotides are TGCGCCAGCAGCTTGGTTGCTAGCGGGAGCGTGGGCACAGATACGCAGTATTTT. It codes for CASSLVASGSVGTDTQYF.

This rearrangement joins TRBV27 to TRBJ1-2; the match to TRBD1 covers 7 bases. CDR3 size: 18 residues. Trimming at V came to 4 bases and at J to 4 bases, leaving 18 bases not matched to a gene. The germline CDR1 and CDR2 sequences are MNHEY and SMNVEV (reference sequence). The CDR3 protein is CASSSINRGGSLGYGYTF. The CDR3 DNA is TGTGCCAGCAGTTCCATCAACAGGGGAGGAAGTCTAGGCTATGGCTACACCTTC.

This clonotype was detected many times. The V and J genes are TRBV10-3 and TRBJ2-7, with 12 positions matching TRBD2. Germline-derived CDR1 and CDR2 are ENHRY and SYGVKD. The junction had 3 bases not matched to a gene; V was cut back by 6 bases and J by 3 bases. The length of the CDR3 is 14 residues. The CDR3 DNA is TGTGCCATCAGACCGACTAGCGGGAGCTACGAGCAGTACTTC. It is translated as CAIRPTSGSYEQYF.

In its sample, this clonotype was seen a few times. The chain carries TRBV7-2 and TRBJ2-5; TRBD2 agrees at 10 bases. The germline V gene encodes CDR1 SGHTA and CDR2 FQGNSA. The CDR3 is 16 residues long. Germline trimming cut 5 bases from V and 5 bases from J; bases unmatched to any gene: 11. In DNA form, the CDR3 reads TGTGCCAGCAGCCCGCGGAGGGCAGCGGGGGGGGAGACCCAGTACTTC. It yields the protein CASSPRRAAGGETQYF.

In this sample, this clonotype turned up a few times. This chain uses TRBV28 with TRBJ2-7; a weak D match, TRBD1 (6 bases). Trimming cost V 7 bases and J 6 bases, with 13 bases left between them. This CDR3 has 12 residues. Germline V gene sequence: CDR1 MDHEN, CDR2 SYDVKM. CDR3 residues: CASNRVPGEQYF. CDR3 DNA: TGTGCCAGCAACAGGGTCCCGGGCGAGCAGTACTTC.

This clonotype was counted only a few times. The V gene is TRBV27, the J gene TRBJ2-1, with TRBD2 matching 10 bases. CDR3 length: 16 residues. V gave up 5 bases and J gave up 5 bases; unmatched junction bases: 9. From germline, CDR1 is MNHEY and CDR2 SMNVEV (reference sequence). The CDR3 DNA sequence: TGTGCCAGCAGTATCTTTTGGACTAGCGGTCACAATGAGCAGTTCTTC. This translates into CASSIFWTSGHNEQFF.